This is a list of T cell receptor beta chains from one sample in a study of long-term antiretroviral therapy in people with HIV. Assay used: immunoSEQ multiplex PCR; TCRdb lists only in-frame clones, some missing. The profile covers about 43,000 clones, with roughly 93% appearing a single time and roughly 2.1% taken by the ten largest. This specimen was unsorted PBMCs, taken around 9.2 years after starting antiretroviral therapy. All receptors come from a man aged 25-45 years with HIV. Each CDR3 is given with its conserved first and last residue. The order of the fields is clone size, D gene, J gene, V gene, CDR3 protein, CDR3 DNA. D genes are given only for firm matches. Rows may omit the clone size; those that give it use once, few, many or a size class.

size: NA
D: NA
J: TRBJ2-1
V: TRBV2
CDR3: CASRENNEQFF
DNA: TGTGCCAGCAGGGAAAACAATGAGCAGTTCTTC

size: NA
D: TRBD1
J: TRBJ2-2
V: TRBV2
CDR3: CASRQTGTGVAGELFF
DNA: TGTGCCAGCAGACAAACCGGGACAGGGGTCGCCGGGGAGCTGTTTTTT

size: NA
D: NA
J: TRBJ2-7
V: TRBV6-5
CDR3: CASILRRDGYYEQYF
DNA: TGTGCCAGCATCCTTAGGAGAGACGGCTACTACGAGCAGTACTTC

size: NA
D: TRBD1
J: TRBJ2-7
V: TRBV27
CDR3: CASSQDRAFYEQYF
DNA: TGTGCCAGCAGTCAGGACAGGGCCTTCTACGAGCAGTACTTC

size: NA
D: NA
J: TRBJ1-5
V: TRBV27
CDR3: CASSLTDRQPQHF
DNA: TGTGCCAGCAGTTTAACGGACCGGCAGCCCCAGCATTTT

size: NA
D: NA
J: TRBJ1-4
V: TRBV28
CDR3: CASSFRIELFF
DNA: TGTGCCAGCAGTTTCCGAATAGAACTGTTTTTT

size: NA
D: NA
J: TRBJ2-3
V: TRBV11-3
CDR3: CASSRGVTNTQYF
DNA: TGTGCCAGCAGCAGGGGGGTCACAAATACGCAGTATTTT

size: NA
D: NA
J: TRBJ1-5
V: TRBV6-1
CDR3: CASSRGFSNQPQHF
DNA: TGTGCCAGCAGCAGGGGTTTTAGCAATCAGCCCCAGCATTTT

size: NA
D: NA
J: TRBJ1-1
V: TRBV7-9
CDR3: CASSPSHFHTEAFF
DNA: TGTGCCAGCAGCCCTTCACACTTCCACACTGAAGCTTTCTTT

size: NA
D: NA
J: TRBJ1-2
V: TRBV5-1
CDR3: CASSPSTGTYGYTF
DNA: TGCGCCAGCAGCCCCTCAACCGGAACCTATGGCTACACCTTC

size: NA
D: NA
J: TRBJ2-7
V: TRBV6-5
CDR3: CASSYSSGGGSYEQYF
DNA: TGTGCCAGCAGTTACTCGTCAGGGGGAGGCTCCTACGAGCAGTACTTC

size: NA
D: NA
J: TRBJ1-6
V: TRBV27
CDR3: CASSSLGGGYNSPLHF
DNA: TGTGCCAGCAGTTCTCTAGGGGGGGGCTATAATTCACCCCTCCACTTT

size: once
D: NA
J: TRBJ2-6
V: TRBV11-2
CDR3: CASSLDRVASGANVLTF
DNA: TGTGCCAGCAGCTTAGACAGGGTGGCCTCTGGGGCCAACGTCCTGACTTTC

size: NA
D: TRBD1
J: TRBJ1-2
V: TRBV27
CDR3: CASSPTRGQVALYYGYTF
DNA: TGTGCCAGCAGTCCCACCCGCGGACAGGTCGCCCTTTACTATGGCTACACCTTC

size: NA
D: TRBD2
J: TRBJ2-5
V: TRBV4-2
CDR3: CASSHSGSGGARETQYF
DNA: TGTGCCAGCAGCCACTCGGGGAGCGGGGGGGCCCGAGAGACCCAGTACTTC

size: NA
D: NA
J: TRBJ1-2
V: TRBV20-1
CDR3: CSAPTDFYTF
DNA: TGCAGTGCCCCGACGGACTTCTACACCTTC

size: once
D: NA
J: TRBJ1-3
V: TRBV27
CDR3: CASSLNPVSTIYF
DNA: TGTGCCAGCAGTTTAAACCCGGTTAGCACCATATATTTT

size: NA
D: TRBD2
J: TRBJ2-3
V: TRBV5-4
CDR3: CASSLIAGGDTQYF
DNA: TGTGCCAGCAGCTTGATAGCGGGGGGTGATACGCAGTATTTT

size: few
D: TRBD1
J: TRBJ2-7
V: TRBV19
CDR3: CASSKGQGPWKQYF
DNA: TGTGCCAGTAGTAAGGGACAGGGGCCCTGGAAGCAGTACTTC

size: NA
D: NA
J: TRBJ2-3
V: TRBV27
CDR3: CASNPQRLNTDTQYF
DNA: TGTGCCAGCAATCCCCAGCGGCTTAACACAGATACGCAGTATTTT

size: NA
D: TRBD1
J: TRBJ1-2
V: TRBV7-6
CDR3: CASSLVQGANYGYTF
DNA: TGTGCCAGCAGCTTAGTACAGGGGGCTAACTATGGCTACACCTTC

size: NA
D: TRBD1
J: TRBJ2-1
V: TRBV9
CDR3: CASSVLGQGYDWLDNEQFF
DNA: TGTGCCAGCAGCGTGCTCGGACAGGGGTATGACTGGTTGGACAATGAGCAGTTCTTC

size: NA
D: TRBD1
J: TRBJ1-5
V: TRBV6-5
CDR3: CASSSGTGYNQPQHF
DNA: TGTGCCAGCAGCTCCGGGACAGGGTACAATCAGCCCCAGCATTTT

size: NA
D: TRBD1
J: TRBJ1-2
V: TRBV10-1
CDR3: CASSDGQEYGYTF
DNA: TGCGCCAGCAGTGATGGACAGGAGTATGGCTACACCTTC

size: NA
D: NA
J: TRBJ2-1
V: TRBV7-9
CDR3: CASSSALRRVYEQFF
DNA: TGTGCCAGCAGCTCGGCACTACGACGGGTCTATGAGCAGTTCTTC

size: NA
D: TRBD1
J: TRBJ1-5
V: TRBV5-6
CDR3: CASSQQGQPQHF
DNA: TGTGCCAGCAGCCAACAGGGGCAGCCCCAGCATTTT

size: NA
D: NA
J: TRBJ2-7
V: TRBV5-6
CDR3: CASSPTGRGFLGYEQYF
DNA: TGTGCCAGCAGCCCGACAGGGAGGGGCTTCCTAGGGTACGAGCAGTACTTC

size: NA
D: NA
J: TRBJ1-5
V: TRBV5-5
CDR3: CASSLEGGDQPQHF
DNA: TGTGCCAGCAGCTTGGAAGGGGGGGATCAGCCCCAGCATTTT

size: NA
D: NA
J: TRBJ1-6
V: TRBV7-8
CDR3: CASSIQPDRPGSPLHF
DNA: TGTGCCAGCAGTATACAACCAGACCGCCCCGGTTCACCCCTCCACTTT

size: NA
D: NA
J: TRBJ2-3
V: TRBV2
CDR3: CASSFIGDTQYF
DNA: TGTGCCAGCAGTTTTATAGGAGATACGCAGTATTTT

size: NA
D: NA
J: TRBJ2-3
V: TRBV5-4
CDR3: CASSLMQGTDTQYF
DNA: TGTGCCAGCAGCTTAATGCAGGGAACAGATACGCAGTATTTT

size: once
D: NA
J: TRBJ1-6
V: TRBV6-6
CDR3: CASSAMQVSNSPLHF
DNA: TGTGCCAGCAGTGCTATGCAGGTGTCAAATTCACCCCTCCACTTT

size: few
D: TRBD1
J: TRBJ2-1
V: TRBV6-5
CDR3: CASSLTGQGALEQFF
DNA: TGTGCCAGCAGTCTTACGGGACAGGGGGCTCTTGAGCAGTTCTTC

size: NA
D: NA
J: TRBJ1-5
V: TRBV2
CDR3: CASSGRGNQPQHF
DNA: TGTGCCAGCAGTGGGAGGGGCAATCAGCCCCAGCATTTT

size: NA
D: NA
J: TRBJ2-2
V: TRBV7-9
CDR3: CATPGGPNTGELFF
DNA: TGTGCCACCCCCGGGGGACCGAACACCGGGGAGCTGTTTTTT

size: NA
D: NA
J: TRBJ1-5
V: TRBV10-1
CDR3: CASRKQHNQPQHF
DNA: TGCGCCAGCAGGAAGCAGCACAATCAGCCCCAGCATTTT

size: NA
D: NA
J: TRBJ1-1
V: TRBV7-9
CDR3: CASSAQQGAEAFF
DNA: TGTGCCAGCAGCGCCCAACAGGGTGCTGAAGCTTTCTTT

size: NA
D: NA
J: TRBJ2-4
V: TRBV9
CDR3: CASSRTGAQGNIQYF
DNA: TGTGCCAGCAGCCGCACGGGGGCCCAAGGGAACATTCAGTACTTC

size: NA
D: TRBD1
J: TRBJ1-2
V: TRBV9
CDR3: CASSANRGQGSYGYTF
DNA: TGTGCCAGCAGCGCAAACAGGGGACAGGGTTCTTACGGCTACACCTTC

size: NA
D: TRBD2
J: TRBJ2-1
V: TRBV7-9
CDR3: CASSSKTSGGPRYNEQFF
DNA: TGTGCCAGCAGCTCAAAAACTAGCGGGGGGCCCCGATACAATGAGCAGTTCTTC

size: NA
D: NA
J: TRBJ1-1
V: TRBV5-4
CDR3: CASSSGGPEAFF
DNA: TGTGCCAGCAGCTCGGGCGGACCTGAAGCTTTCTTT

size: NA
D: TRBD2
J: TRBJ2-3
V: TRBV7-2
CDR3: CASSLAGTSGTQYF
DNA: TGTGCCAGCAGCTTAGCCGGGACTAGCGGTACGCAGTATTTT

size: NA
D: NA
J: TRBJ2-3
V: TRBV28
CDR3: CASTIFSTDTQYF
DNA: TGTGCCAGCACAATATTTTCCACAGATACGCAGTATTTT

size: NA
D: NA
J: TRBJ2-1
V: TRBV27
CDR3: CASSLRGPYNEQFF
DNA: TGTGCCAGCAGTTTGCGGGGGCCCTACAATGAGCAGTTCTTC

size: NA
D: TRBD1
J: TRBJ1-4
V: TRBV5-1
CDR3: CASSPGQGGLLGEKLFF
DNA: TGCGCCAGCAGCCCTGGACAGGGTGGATTACTTGGAGAAAAACTGTTTTTT

size: NA
D: NA
J: TRBJ1-6
V: TRBV5-1
CDR3: CASSLGHYRAQGNNSPLHF
DNA: TGCGCCAGCAGCTTGGGCCATTACAGGGCACAGGGCAATAATTCACCCCTCCACTTT

size: NA
D: TRBD1
J: TRBJ2-7
V: TRBV28
CDR3: CASRTGQGSYEQYF
DNA: TGTGCCAGCAGGACTGGACAGGGGAGCTACGAGCAGTACTTC

size: NA
D: TRBD1
J: TRBJ2-3
V: TRBV9
CDR3: CASSVDPGQGTDTQYF
DNA: TGTGCCAGCAGCGTAGATCCGGGACAGGGGACAGATACGCAGTATTTT